Listed below are T cell receptor beta chains from one sample, sequenced in a study of Graves' ophthalmopathy and Graves' hyperthyroidism. TCRdb processed the multiplex PCR reads anew with MiXCR; each CDR3 protein has one entry. This table holds approximately 540,000 distinct CDR3 sequences, less than 40% found once. The sequenced material came from peripheral blood or thyroid tissue (not recorded which). These receptors all stem from an adult man with Graves' hyperthyroidism. The CDR3 runs from the conserved cysteine through the conserved F or W. A D gene is named only where the DNA matches it firmly. Clone sizes are given selectively: once, few, many, or a class where the clone is expanded.

abundance	v_gene	d_gene	j_gene	CDR3aa	CDR3nt
.	TRBV7-2	TRBD1	TRBJ2-7	CASSRSTGVGSYEQYF	TGTGCCAGCAGCAGATCGACAGGGGTGGGATCCTACGAGCAGTACTTC
few	TRBV30	.	TRBJ2-7	CAWSVLGRDKSEQYF	TGTGCCTGGAGTGTTCTTGGACGCGACAAGAGCGAGCAGTACTTC
few	TRBV9	.	TRBJ2-2	CASQRAPGELFF	TGTGCCAGCCAAAGGGCCCCCGGGGAGCTGTTTTTT
few	TRBV7-8	.	TRBJ2-3	CASSPHPFSTDTQYF	TGTGCCAGCAGCCCCCACCCCTTTAGCACAGATACGCAGTATTTT
.	TRBV10-3	.	TRBJ1-2	CAIRGTSYGYTF	TGTGCCATCAGGGGAACTTCCTATGGCTACACCTTC
.	TRBV20-1	TRBD1	TRBJ1-2	CSARDEGAGYGYTF	TGCAGTGCTAGAGACGAGGGGGCTGGCTATGGCTACACCTTC
many	TRBV24-1	TRBD2	TRBJ2-2	CATSDSVTSGRELFF	TGTGCCACCAGTGATTCGGTGACTAGCGGGAGAGAGCTGTTTTTT
.	TRBV4-1	TRBD1	TRBJ1-3	CASSQDQGGGNTIYF	TGCGCCAGCAGCCAAGATCAGGGGGGTGGAAACACCATATATTTT
.	TRBV7-3	TRBD2	TRBJ2-5	CASSRSGGVGETQYF	TGTGCCAGCAGCCGTAGCGGGGGGGTTGGAGAGACCCAGTACTTC
once	TRBV10-3	.	TRBJ1-5	CAIAGKGQPQHF	TGTGCCATCGCGGGGAAAGGTCAGCCCCAGCATTTT
few	TRBV27	.	TRBJ2-7	CASSLYGGTSYEQYF	TGTGCCAGCAGTTTATATGGGGGGACCTCCTACGAGCAGTACTTC